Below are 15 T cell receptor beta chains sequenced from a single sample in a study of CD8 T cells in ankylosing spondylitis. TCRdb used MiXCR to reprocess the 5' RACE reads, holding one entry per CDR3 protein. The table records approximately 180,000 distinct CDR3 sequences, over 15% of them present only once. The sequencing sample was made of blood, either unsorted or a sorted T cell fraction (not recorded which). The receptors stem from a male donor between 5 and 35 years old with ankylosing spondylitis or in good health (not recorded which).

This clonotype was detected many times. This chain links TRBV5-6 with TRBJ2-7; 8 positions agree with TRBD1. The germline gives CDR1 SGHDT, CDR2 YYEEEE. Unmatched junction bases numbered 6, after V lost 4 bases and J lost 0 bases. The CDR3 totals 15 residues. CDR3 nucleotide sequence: TGTGCCAGCAGCACGGGACAGGTGAGCTCCTACGAGCAGTACTTC. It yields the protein CASSTGQVSSYEQYF.

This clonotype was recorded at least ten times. Here the CDR3 DNA reads TGCAGTGCTATCGTAGCGGGAGGGCGTTCCTACAATGAGCAGTTCTTC. This encodes CSAIVAGGRSYNEQFF. The rearrangement links TRBV20-1 to TRBJ2-1; TRBD2 agrees at 11 bases. This CDR3 has 16 amino acids. V was pared by 4 bases and J by 1 base, with 6 bases of the junction left unmatched. Germline V gene data show CDR1 as DFQATT and CDR2 as SNEGSKA (reference sequence).

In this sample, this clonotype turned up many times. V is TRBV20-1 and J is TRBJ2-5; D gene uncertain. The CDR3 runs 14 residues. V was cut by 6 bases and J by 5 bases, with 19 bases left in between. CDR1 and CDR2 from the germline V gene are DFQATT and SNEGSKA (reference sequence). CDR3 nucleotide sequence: TGCAGTGCAACCGACTCATCAGTGGGGGAGACCCAGTACTTC. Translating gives CSATDSSVGETQYF.

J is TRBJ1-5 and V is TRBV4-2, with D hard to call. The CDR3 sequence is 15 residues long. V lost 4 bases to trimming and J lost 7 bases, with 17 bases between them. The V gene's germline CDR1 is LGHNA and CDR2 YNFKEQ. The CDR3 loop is CASSPGPAQLQPQHF. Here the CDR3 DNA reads TGTGCCAGCAGCCCCGGGCCAGCACAGCTACAGCCCCAGCATTTT.

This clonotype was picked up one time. The CDR3 sequence: CASQLAGEYDEQFF. The DNA for the CDR3 is TGTGCCAGCCAGCTAGCGGGAGAGTACGATGAGCAGTTCTTC. The chain joins TRBV28 to TRBJ2-1; TRBD2 agrees at 10 bases. Germline CDR1 reads MDHEN; CDR2 reads SYDVKM. V shed 8 bases and J 8 bases; nucleotides not matched to a gene: 9. The CDR3 sequence is 14 residues long.

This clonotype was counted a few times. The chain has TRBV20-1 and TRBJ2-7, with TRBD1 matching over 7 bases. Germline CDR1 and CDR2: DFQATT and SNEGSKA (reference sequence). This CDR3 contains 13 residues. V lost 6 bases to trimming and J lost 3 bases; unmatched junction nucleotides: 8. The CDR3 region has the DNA TGCAGTGCGAGGGACAGCCGAAACTACGAGCAGTACTTC. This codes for CSARDSRNYEQYF.

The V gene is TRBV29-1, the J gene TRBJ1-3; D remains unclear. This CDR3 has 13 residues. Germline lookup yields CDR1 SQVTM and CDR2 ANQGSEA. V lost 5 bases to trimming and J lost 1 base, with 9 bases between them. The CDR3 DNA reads TGCAGCGTTTCCCATTTATCTGGAAACACCATATATTTT. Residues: CSVSHLSGNTIYF.

CDR3 loop: CASSKLPNSGLAIYEQYV. CDR3 nucleotide sequence: TGTGCCAGCAGCAAACTCCCCAATTCAGGACTAGCTATCTACGAGCAGTACGTC. This chain joins TRBV21-1 and TRBJ2-7; the table calls TRBD2, which could not be checked here. TRBV21-1 is labeled a pseudogene. CDR3 length equals 18 residues.

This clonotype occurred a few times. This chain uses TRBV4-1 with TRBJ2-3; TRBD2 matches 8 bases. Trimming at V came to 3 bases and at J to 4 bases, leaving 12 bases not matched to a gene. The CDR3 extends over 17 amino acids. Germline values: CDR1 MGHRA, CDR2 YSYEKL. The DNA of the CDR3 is TGCGCCAGCAGCCATAAAGTCGGCGGGAGGTCCCCAGATACGCAGTATTTT. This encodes CASSHKVGGRSPDTQYF.

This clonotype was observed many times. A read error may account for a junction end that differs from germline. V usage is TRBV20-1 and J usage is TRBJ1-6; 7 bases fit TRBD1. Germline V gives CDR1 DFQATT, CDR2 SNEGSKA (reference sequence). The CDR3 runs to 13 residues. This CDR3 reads CSARVDRNSPLHF. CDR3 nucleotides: TGCAGTGCGAGAGTGGACAGGAATTCACCCCTCCACTTT.

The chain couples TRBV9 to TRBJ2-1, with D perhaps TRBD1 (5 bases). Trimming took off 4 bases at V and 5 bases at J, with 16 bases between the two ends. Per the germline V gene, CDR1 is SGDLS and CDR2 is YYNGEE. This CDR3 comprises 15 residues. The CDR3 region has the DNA TGTGCCAGCAGCTCACTCCCAGGGCGCCACAATGAGCAGTTCTTC. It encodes CASSSLPGRHNEQFF. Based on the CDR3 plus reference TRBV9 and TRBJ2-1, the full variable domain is DSGVTQTPKHLITATGQRVTLRCSPRSGDLSVYWYQQSLDQGLQFLIQYYNGEERAKGNILERFSAQQFPDLHSELNLSSLELGDSALYFCASSSLPGRHNEQFFGPGTRLTVL.

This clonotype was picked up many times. CDR3 sequence (DNA): TGTGCCAGCAGCGTAGTCGGGGAACCCTACAATGAGCAGTTCTTC. Translating gives CASSVVGEPYNEQFF. The gene calls are TRBV9 and TRBJ2-1, with a weak D call TRBD2 (5 bases). CDR1 SGDLS and CDR2 YYNGEE come from the germline V gene. V was shortened by 0 bases and J by 2 bases, with 9 bases between the two germline ends. There are 15 residues in the CDR3.

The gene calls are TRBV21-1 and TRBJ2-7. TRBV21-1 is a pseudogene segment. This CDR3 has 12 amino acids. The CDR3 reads CASSKNSYEQYF. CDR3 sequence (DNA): TGTGCCAGCAGCAAAAATTCCTACGAGCAGTACTTC.

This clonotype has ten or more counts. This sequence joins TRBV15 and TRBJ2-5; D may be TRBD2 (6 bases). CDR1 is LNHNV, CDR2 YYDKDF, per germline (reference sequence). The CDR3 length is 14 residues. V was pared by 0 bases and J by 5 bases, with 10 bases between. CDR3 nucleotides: TGTGCCACCAGCAGAGAGGCGGGAATTGAGACCCAGTACTTC. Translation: CATSREAGIETQYF.

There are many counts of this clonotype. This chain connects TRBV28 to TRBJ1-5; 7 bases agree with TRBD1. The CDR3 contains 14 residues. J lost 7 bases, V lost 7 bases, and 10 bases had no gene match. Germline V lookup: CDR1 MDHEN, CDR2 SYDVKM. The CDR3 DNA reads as TGTGCCAGCAAAGTCAGGGGGGTCAGGCAGCCCCAGCATTTT. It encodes CASKVRGVRQPQHF.